The rows below give T cell receptor beta chains drawn from one sample of a study of response to subunit inactivated influenza vaccine. TCRdb redid the calling of the RT-PCR reads with MiXCR, one entry per CDR3 protein. This sample has roughly 700,000 distinct CDR3 sequences, with more than 11% found just once. Sequenced here: PBMCs from blood, sampled roughly 15 days before vaccination. The receptor set was obtained from a man in his fifties or sixties who received an inactivated influenza vaccine. Each CDR3 is given with its conserved first and last residue. D genes are given only for firm matches. Rows give clone size only sometimes, using once, few, many, or a class for an expanded clone.

J gene | D gene | V gene | clone size | CDR3 DNA | CDR3 protein
TRBJ2-1 | . | TRBV7-8 | . | TGTGCCAGCAGCCCTAGACCCTTTGAGCAGTTCTTC | CASSPRPFEQFF
TRBJ2-1 | TRBD2 | TRBV11-2 | . | TGTGCCAGCAGCTCGGGACTAGCGGGAGGCGGTGAGCAGTTCTTC | CASSSGLAGGGEQFF
TRBJ2-7 | . | TRBV4-2 | many | TGTGCCAGCAGCCAAGAGGTCGGGACGGTTCTGTACGAGCAGTACTTC | CASSQEVGTVLYEQYF
TRBJ1-1 | . | TRBV6-2/TRBV6-3 | few | TGTGCCAGCAGTGCGTGGGGGACCACTGAAGCTTTCTTT | CASSAWGTTEAFF
TRBJ2-2 | TRBD2 | TRBV9 | . | TGTGCCAGCAGCGCCCCCACTAGCGGGGCGAACACCGGGGAGCTGTTTTTT | CASSAPTSGANTGELFF
TRBJ1-5 | TRBD1 | TRBV7-8 | few | TGTGCCAGCAGCTTAATGTCGGTACAGGGGATTATTAGCAATCAGCCCCAGCATTTT | CASSLMSVQGIISNQPQHF
TRBJ2-7 | . | TRBV19 | few | TGTGCCAGTAGTATTGGTCCCCAGTCCTACGAGCAGTACTTC | CASSIGPQSYEQYF
TRBJ2-7 | . | TRBV7-9 | . | TGTGCCAGCAGTCAGTGGTCCTCCTACGAGCAGTACTTC | CASSQWSSYEQYF
TRBJ1-2 | . | TRBV30 | few | TGTGCCTGGAGTGTACTGACGGCCTGGGGGTTGGGTCCCTCTATCTATGGCTACACCTTC | CAWSVLTAWGLGPSIYGYTF
TRBJ2-7 | TRBD1 | TRBV20-1 | once | TGCAGTGCAGACCGTGGGGACAGACCCTACGAGCAGTACTTC | CSADRGDRPYEQYF
TRBJ2-7 | . | TRBV30 | . | TGTGCCTGGAGTCTCATTGGGGGGGAGCAGTACTTC | CAWSLIGGEQYF
TRBJ2-3 | TRBD2 | TRBV7-4 | . | TGTGTCAGCAGCTTCCTACCTGTCCGACTAGCGGGGGACCCTAGCACAGATACGCAGTATTTT | CVSSFLPVRLAGDPSTDTQYF
TRBJ1-1 | . | TRBV20-1 | few | TGCAGTGCTAGAGGGGTAGGGGGGGGAGGGACTGAAGCTTTCTTT | CSARGVGGGGTEAFF
TRBJ2-2 | TRBD2 | TRBV5-1 | few | TGCGCCAGCAGCTTTGCGGGAGGGATGAACACCGGGGAGCTGTTTTTT | CASSFAGGMNTGELFF
TRBJ2-1 | . | TRBV18 | . | TGTGCCAGCTGCTCAGGTATGGGGGACCAAGAGGACGAGCAGTTCTTC | CASCSGMGDQEDEQFF
TRBJ2-5 | . | TRBV20-1 | few | TGCAGTGCTTCCCCCCGGGACGAAGGGTGGGGGGAGACCCAGTACTTC | CSASPRDEGWGETQYF
TRBJ2-1 | TRBD2 | TRBV10-3 | many | TGTGCCATCAGTGAGCGGACTAGCGGGGTCAATGAGCAGTTCTTC | CAISERTSGVNEQFF
TRBJ2-7 | . | TRBV15 | few | TGTGCCACCAGCAGAGAAGTCAGAACCTACGAGCAGTACTTC | CATSREVRTYEQYF
TRBJ2-6 | . | TRBV5-1 | many | TGCGCCAGCAGCTCAGGAAACTCTGGGGCCAACGTCCTGACTTTC | CASSSGNSGANVLTF
TRBJ2-5 | . | TRBV14 | few | TGTGCCAGCAGCCAAGAATACGTCGGGACCCAGTACTTC | CASSQEYVGTQYF
TRBJ2-3 | . | TRBV7-2 | . | TGTGCCAGCAGCTTGGACAGACCCACAGATACGCAGTATTTT | CASSLDRPTDTQYF
TRBJ2-1 | . | TRBV10-3 | many | TGTGCCATCAGTGAGTCCGACAGTGAGCAGTTCTTC | CAISESDSEQFF
TRBJ2-7 | TRBD1 | TRBV12-3/TRBV12-4 | few | TGTGCCAGCACCTCGGACAGGGCCCCAGCCGGGGAGCAGTACTTC | CASTSDRAPAGEQYF
TRBJ2-1 | . | TRBV12-3/TRBV12-4 | . | TGTGCCAGCCTAACGGCCTACAATGAGCAGTTCTTC | CASLTAYNEQFF
TRBJ2-7 | TRBD2 | TRBV7-2 | . | TGTGCCAGCAGCATTGCGGGGGGGTTGGCCTACGAGCAGTACTTC | CASSIAGGLAYEQYF